This T cell receptor (beta chain) is from a study of T cell responses to AZD1222 COVID-19 vaccine. Turning to the study itself: Second-dose timings of about 4 or about 12 weeks were pooled. Study results and limitations: Spike was spanned by vaccine-associated CD4 TCRs, which were dominant at 160-218 and 743-854. The donor cohort was predominantly white British with a female majority, and clonal diversity may have been underestimated.

Trimming left V 4 bases short and J 7 bases short, with 17 bases between. The CDR3 loop spans 15 amino acids. The V gene's germline CDR1 is MGHRA and CDR2 YSYEKL. As regards this clone: Its specificity is unknown.

The data were produced by immunoSEQ multiplex PCR, yet TCRdb's version contains in-frame clones alone and is incomplete. Of approximately 79,000 clones listed, over 80% are singletons. The sequencing used peripheral blood, collected on day 0 of AZD1222 vaccination. This rearrangement joins TRBV4-1 to TRBJ1-5, with a possible D match to TRBD1 (5 bases). The TCR originated in an adult in good health. CDR3 bases: TGCGCCAGCAGCCCCATACCTCAGGGTGACCAGCCCCAGCATTTT. It translates to CASSPIPQGDQPQHF.